The subject of this entry is one TCR beta chain. Trimming cost V 0 bases and J 0 bases; bases outside gene matches: 0. The CDR3 loop spans 15 amino acids. Per the germline V gene, CDR1 is MNHEY and CDR2 is SVGAGI. The sample is drawn from a study of control samples from healthy donors and cancer patients. The repertoire was sequenced with immunoSEQ multiplex PCR; TCRdb's copy has only in-frame clones and lacks some. The sample lists 85,000 to 120,000 clones; 92% were seen once. The rearrangement uses TRBV6-5 and TRBJ2-7; 9 bases match TRBD1. Material: blood. The receptor's source is a woman in her late teens or twenties in good health. Here the CDR3 reads CASSYSGQGSYEQYF. The CDR3 DNA follows: TGTGCCAGCAGTTACTCGGGACAGGGCTCCTACGAGCAGTACTTC.